Following are 27 T cell receptor beta chains from one sample sequenced in a study of T cell repertoires in cytomegalovirus infection. A single record per CDR3 protein comes from TCRdb applying MiXCR to the reads. The sample lists some 180,000 distinct CDR3 sequences, about 21% occurring once. Input material: PBMCs. The receptors were gathered from a human donor in good health (CMV status not recorded). Some clones in this sample may be carry-over from other donors' samples.

This clonotype was seen more than once but under ten times. The gene calls are TRBV29-1 and TRBJ2-3; unclear D gene. The ends were cut back, 3 bases at V and 0 bases at J, with 10 bases in the middle. The CDR3 sequence is 14 residues long. Per germline, CDR1 SQVTM and CDR2 ANQGSEA. The CDR3 is CSVDPSASTDTQYF. CDR3 in DNA: TGCAGCGTTGATCCGTCAGCTAGCACAGATACGCAGTATTTT.

Notes on this clonotype: This CDR3 is missing its conserved last phenylalanine or tryptophan, likely due to a read error. The chain has TRBV19 and TRBJ1-5; tentative D call: TRBD1 (6 bases). The germline V and J ends were trimmed by 5 bases and 7 bases, with 21 bases remaining between them. Germline V gene data show CDR1 as LNHDA and CDR2 as SQIVND (reference sequence). This CDR3 contains 16 residues. In DNA form, the CDR3 reads TGTGCCAGTAGTGACCACTTCAGGGGAGAGGGACAGCCCCAGCATCTT. Translated, it gives CASSDHFRGEGQPQHL.

This clonotype has just a few counts. The genes are TRBV14 and TRBJ1-4, with TRBD1 matching 7 bases. The V gene's germline CDR1 is SGHDN and CDR2 FVKESK. The CDR3 consists of 17 residues. The V segment lost 0 bases and the J segment 3 bases; nucleotides outside the gene matches: 7. The CDR3 here is CASSQEWTGQPNEKLFF. The CDR3 nucleotides read TGTGCCAGCAGCCAAGAATGGACGGGACAGCCTAATGAAAAACTGTTTTTT.

The rearrangement joins TRBV28 to TRBJ1-5; D is possibly TRBD1 (5 bases). The germline gives CDR1 MDHEN, CDR2 SYDVKM. With 6 bases removed from V and 6 bases from J, the gap between germline ends came to 18 bases. The CDR3 loop spans 15 amino acids. The CDR3 DNA reads TGTGCCAGCAGGCTGAGCGGGGGGGAGGCTCAGCCCCAGCATTTT. As protein: CASRLSGGEAQPQHF. The full variable domain, in which reference TRBV28 and TRBJ1-5 provide the parts outside the CDR3, is DVKVTQSSRYLVKRTGEKVFLECVQDMDHENMFWYRQDPGLGLRLIYFSYDVKMKEKGDIPEGYSVSREKKERFSLILESASTNQTSMYLCASRLSGGEAQPQHFGDGTRLSIL.

The sample holds many counts of this clonotype. V and J are TRBV7-2 and TRBJ2-5, with D perhaps TRBD1 or TRBD2 (5 bases each). V lost 5 bases and J lost 1, with 17 bases in between. The length of the CDR3 is 16 residues. Germline loops: CDR1 SGHTA, CDR2 FQGNSA. DNA for the CDR3: TGTGCCAGCAGCGTAAGGGGAGTCCGGTTCCAAGAGACCCAGTACTTC. The encoded protein is CASSVRGVRFQETQYF. The variable domain in full, completed from reference TRBV7-2 and TRBJ2-5, reads GAGVSQSPSNKVTEKGKDVELRCDPISGHTALYWYRQSLGQGLEFLIYFQGNSAPDKSGLPSDRFSAERTGGSVSTLTIQRTQQEDSAVYLCASSVRGVRFQETQYFGPGTRLLVL.

This sequence joins TRBV28 and TRBJ2-5; a weak D match, TRBD2 (6 bases). The CDR3 has 15 amino acids. CDR1 is MDHEN and CDR2 is SYDVKM in the germline V gene. Trimming stripped 3 bases from V and 3 bases from J, with 14 bases between. CDR3: CASSLPGTGEETQYF. Here the CDR3 DNA reads TGTGCCAGCAGTTTGCCAGGGACGGGGGAAGAGACCCAGTACTTC.

The table lists this clonotype with a few counts. This may come from a read error, since a much larger clone is one base off. The chain uses TRBV11-2 and TRBJ2-1; perhaps TRBD2 as D (6 bases). CDR1 is SGHAT and CDR2 is FQNNGV in the germline V gene. CDR3 size: 12 residues. The V and J ends lost 1 base and 9 bases respectively, with 7 bases between them. CDR3 nucleotide sequence: TGTGCCAGCAGCTTAGGACTAGGTGAGCAGTTCTTC. Its translation: CASSLGLGEQFF.

This clonotype was recorded a few times. The V gene is TRBV2, the J gene TRBJ1-5, with 7 bases that match TRBD1. The V gene end was trimmed by 5 bases and the J gene end by 1 base; junction bases not matched to a gene: 5. The CDR3 length is 15 residues. Looked up from germline, CDR1 is SNHLY and CDR2 is FYNNEI. The CDR3 sequence is CASSRQGLSNQPQHF. For the CDR3, the DNA is TGTGCCAGCAGTAGACAGGGTCTGAGCAATCAGCCCCAGCATTTT.

This chain uses TRBV14 with TRBJ2-7; 7 positions match TRBD2. CDR1 is SGHDN, CDR2 FVKESK, per germline. Losses at the gene ends were 1 base for V and 0 bases for J; bases not matched to a gene: 3. The CDR3 contains 15 residues. CDR3 sequence: CASSQVGGSSYEQYF. Written as DNA, the CDR3 is TGTGCCAGCAGCCAAGTGGGCGGGAGCTCCTACGAGCAGTACTTC.

This clonotype has ten or more counts. This chain connects TRBV7-2 to TRBJ2-1, with 8 bases aligning to TRBD2. CDR1 and CDR2 from the germline V gene are SGHTA and FQGNSA. The CDR3 is 15 residues long. The junction had 8 bases not matched to a gene; V was cut back by 5 bases and J by 5 bases. The CDR3 coding sequence is TGTGCCAGCAGCCCGAGTCGGACTAGCCACAATGAGCAGTTCTTC. Protein: CASSPSRTSHNEQFF.

In regard to this clonotype: At one of its ends the junction is not consistent with the germline gene, which may arise from a read error. The chain couples TRBV27 to TRBJ1-1; D unresolved. The CDR3 is made up of 17 amino acids. Germline V CDR1 and CDR2: MNHEY, SMNVEV (reference sequence). CDR3 in amino acids: CASSYSWGEAMNTDAFF. The CDR3 nucleotides read TGTGCCAGCAGTTATTCTTGGGGTGAGGCTATGAACACTGATGCTTTCTTT.

This sequence joins TRBV6-1 and TRBJ1-1; 7 positions match TRBD1. Losses at the gene ends were 0 bases for V and 0 bases for J; bases not matched to a gene: 4. The CDR3 is made up of 16 amino acids. CDR1 MNHNS and CDR2 SASEGT come from the germline V gene. Here the CDR3 reads CASSEAAGGMNTEAFF. CDR3 bases: TGTGCCAGCAGTGAAGCGGCAGGGGGAATGAACACTGAAGCTTTCTTT.

This clonotype was detected ten times or more. This chain connects TRBV28 to TRBJ2-5; D is uncertain. V lost 3 bases to trimming and J lost 4 bases, with 12 bases between them. Germline V gene lookup returns CDR1 MDHEN and CDR2 SYDVKM. The CDR3 runs 14 residues. Here the CDR3 reads CASSLGGVGETQYF. CDR3 nucleotides: TGTGCCAGCAGTTTGGGTGGGGTCGGAGAGACCCAGTACTTC.

Note on this clonotype: This could be a read error, since a much larger clone is one nucleotide away. The chain employs TRBV5-1 and TRBJ2-3, with 8 bases that match TRBD1. This CDR3 spans 16 amino acids. J lost 5 bases, V lost 4 bases, and 12 bases had no gene match. The V gene's germline CDR1 is SGHRS and CDR2 YFSETQ. In DNA form, the CDR3 reads TGCGCCAGCAGCCGTTCGGGGACAGGCCGGATAGATACGCAGTATTTT. Its translation is CASSRSGTGRIDTQYF.

In its sample, this clonotype was seen a few times. The genes are TRBV28 and TRBJ1-4, with unresolved D. Looked up from germline, CDR1 is MDHEN and CDR2 is SYDVKM. V lost 7 bases and J 1 base, leaving 22 bases between the germline ends. This CDR3 is 18 amino acids long. CDR3 coding DNA: TGTGCCAGCACCAAAATCAATGGATGGACGGTAACTAATGAAAAACTGTTTTTT. This translates into CASTKINGWTVTNEKLFF.

The sample holds a few counts of this clonotype. V usage is TRBV5-6 and J usage is TRBJ1-1; 8 bases align to TRBD1. CDR1 is SGHDT, CDR2 YYEEEE, per germline. CDR3 length: 15 residues. Unmatched junction bases numbered 6, after V lost 4 bases and J lost 1 base. CDR3 protein: CASSRQGLRNTEAFF. CDR3 coding DNA: TGTGCCAGCAGCAGACAGGGGCTCCGGAACACTGAAGCTTTCTTT.

This rearrangement joins TRBV7-9 to TRBJ2-7, with D perhaps being TRBD1 or TRBD2 (5 bases each). The ends were cut back, 6 bases at V and 7 bases at J, with 16 bases in the middle. Germline V CDR1 and CDR2: SEHNR, FQNEAQ (reference sequence). This CDR3 contains 13 residues. CDR3 DNA: TGTGCCAGCAGGGGGGACGGCCTGAGAGAGCAGTACTTC. This translates into CASRGDGLREQYF. Complete variable domain (other parts from reference TRBV7-9 and TRBJ2-7): DTGVSQNPRHKITKRGQNVTFRCDPISEHNRLYWYRQTLGQGPEFLTYFQNEAQLEKSRLLSDRFSAERPKGSFSTLEIQRTEQGDSAMYLCASRGDGLREQYFGPGTRLTVT.

This clonotype has at least ten counts. The chain uses TRBV27 and TRBJ1-1, with D perhaps matching TRBD1 (6 bases). The CDR3 spans 14 residues. Germline-derived CDR1 and CDR2 are MNHEY and SMNVEV (reference sequence). The V and J ends lost 5 bases and 5 bases respectively, with 15 bases between them. CDR3 in amino acids: CASSPGRGGTEAFF. DNA for the CDR3: TGTGCCAGCAGTCCGGGCAGGGGTGGGACTGAAGCTTTCTTT.

V and J are TRBV2 and TRBJ2-7, with D perhaps matching TRBD2 (5 bases). The germline V and J ends were trimmed by 8 bases and 6 bases, with 17 bases remaining between them. Germline V gene lookup returns CDR1 SNHLY and CDR2 FYNNEI. The CDR3 contains 13 residues. The CDR3 sequence: CASLKSGIGEQYF. The CDR3 nucleotides are TGTGCCAGCTTGAAATCCGGGATCGGCGAGCAGTACTTC.

This chain uses TRBV5-5 with TRBJ2-7, with a possible D match to TRBD2 (6 bases). The CDR3 sequence is 11 residues long. CDR1 is SGHKS and CDR2 is YYEKEE in the germline V gene (reference sequence). The V gene lost 10 bases and the J gene lost 6 bases, with 14 bases spanning the gap. The CDR3 region is CAVTAGSEQYF. CDR3 DNA sequence: TGTGCCGTAACGGCGGGAAGCGAGCAGTACTTC.

V is TRBV5-5 and J is TRBJ1-5, with TRBD1 matching 7 bases. V was pared by 2 bases and J by 3 bases, with 8 bases of the junction left unmatched. Germline V gene sequence: CDR1 SGHKS, CDR2 YYEKEE (reference sequence). The CDR3 spans 16 residues. CDR3: CASSFTRQGFNQPQHF. CDR3 DNA sequence: TGTGCCAGCAGCTTTACGCGACAGGGATTCAATCAGCCCCAGCATTTT.

This sequence joins TRBV19 and TRBJ2-7; D is perhaps TRBD1 (5 bases). V was cut by 4 bases and J by 0 bases, with 10 bases left in between. CDR1 is LNHDA, CDR2 SQIVND, per germline (reference sequence). The CDR3 spans 14 residues. CDR3 amino acids: CASSRQKSSYEQYF. CDR3 bases: TGTGCCAGTAGTAGACAGAAGAGCTCCTACGAGCAGTACTTC.

In the case of this clonotype: Sequence at one end of the junction differs from germline and may be a read error. The V and J genes are TRBV12-3 or TRBV12-4 and TRBJ1-1; D gene unclear. The CDR3 has 13 residues. CDR3 in DNA: TGTGCCAGCAGTTTAAGGGAGAACACTGATGCTTTCTTT. This translates into CASSLRENTDAFF.

The J gene is TRBJ1-1, the V gene TRBV29-1; 7 bases are a match to TRBD1. From germline, CDR1 is SQVTM and CDR2 ANQGSEA. This CDR3 has 12 residues. Unmatched junction bases numbered 4, after V lost 5 bases and J lost 4 bases. CDR3 protein: CSVTQGGTEAFF. Here the CDR3 DNA reads TGCAGCGTTACTCAGGGGGGCACTGAAGCTTTCTTT.

This clonotype was picked up many times. The rearrangement links TRBV11-3 to TRBJ1-1, with D tentatively TRBD1 (5 bases). Per the germline V gene, CDR1 is SGHNT and CDR2 is YENEEA. V lost 6 bases and J lost 5, with 16 bases in between. The CDR3 has 14 residues. The CDR3: CASSPDWGETEAFF. CDR3 nucleotides: TGTGCCAGCAGTCCAGATTGGGGGGAGACTGAAGCTTTCTTT. The whole variable domain, filled in from reference TRBV11-3 and TRBJ1-1, reads EAGVVQSPRYKIIEKKQPVAFWCNPISGHNTLYWYLQNLGQGPELLIRYENEEAVDDSQLPKDRFSAERLKGVDSTLKIQPAELGDSAVYLCASSPDWGETEAFFGQGTRLTVV.

This clonotype was recorded at least ten times. The rearrangement uses TRBV7-2 and TRBJ2-1, with D tentatively TRBD2 (6 bases). The CDR3 is 14 residues long. Germline V gives CDR1 SGHTA, CDR2 FQGNSA. Trimming pared 3 bases from V and 1 base from J, leaving 7 bases between. This CDR3 is CASSFGGSYNEQFF. The CDR3 coding sequence is TGTGCCAGCAGCTTCGGGGGATCCTACAATGAGCAGTTCTTC.

Only a few counts were recorded for this clonotype. The chain employs TRBV28 and TRBJ2-3, with 7 bases that match TRBD2. This CDR3 region has 16 residues. Germline V lookup: CDR1 MDHEN, CDR2 SYDVKM. With V trimmed by 4 bases and J by 1 base, 8 bases remained unmatched. The chain's CDR3 is CASSWSLAERTDTQYF. CDR3 in DNA: TGTGCCAGCAGTTGGAGTCTAGCGGAGCGCACAGATACGCAGTATTTT.